The rows below give T cell receptor beta chains drawn from one sample of a study of T-cell reconstitution after alpha-beta-depleted transplantation in children. Using its own MiXCR run on the PCR reads, TCRdb lists one record per CDR3 protein. This table holds fewer than 750,000 distinct CDR3 sequences, around 27% found once. Sequences were derived from PBMCs, sampled before TCRalphabeta/CD19-depleted stem cell transplant. Receptor source: a boy under two years old with Wiskott-Aldrich syndrome, due to receive a stem cell transplant. Both conserved end residues are part of each CDR3. A D gene is named only where the DNA matches it firmly. For some rows the clone size is stated as once, few or many, or as a class when expanded; others skip it.

J,V,D,size,CDR3,DNA
TRBJ1-6,TRBV5-1,TRBD1,few,CASSPDRGYSPLHF,TGCGCCAGCAGCCCCGACAGGGGATATTCACCCCTCCACTTT
TRBJ2-1,TRBV15,NA,NA,CATSTFRGAGEQFF,TGTGCCACCAGCACCTTCAGGGGGGCTGGTGAGCAGTTCTTC
TRBJ2-2,TRBV5-1,NA,NA,CASSSEGVTGELFF,TGCGCCAGCAGCTCTGAAGGGGTAACCGGGGAGCTGTTTTTT
TRBJ2-1,TRBV11-2,NA,NA,CASSLATQYNEQFF,TGTGCCAGCAGCTTAGCGACGCAATACAATGAGCAGTTCTTC
TRBJ2-1,TRBV5-1,TRBD2,few,CASSLEILTGGEQFF,TGCGCCAGCAGCTTGGAGATTTTAACGGGAGGGGAGCAGTTCTTC
TRBJ2-3,TRBV27,NA,few,CASSYGLRGADTQYF,TGTGCCAGCAGTTACGGACTACGTGGCGCAGATACGCAGTATTTT
TRBJ2-1,TRBV4-2,NA,NA,CASSQDRGGLTNEQFF,TGTGCCAGCAGCCAAGATAGGGGAGGACTTACGAATGAGCAGTTCTTC
TRBJ2-2,TRBV12-3/TRBV12-4,NA,NA,CASRWASLNTGELFF,TGTGCCAGCAGGTGGGCTAGCCTAAACACCGGGGAGCTGTTTTTT
TRBJ2-1,TRBV27,TRBD1,NA,CASSLRGQNYNEQFF,TGTGCCAGCAGTTTAAGGGGACAGAACTACAATGAGCAGTTCTTC
TRBJ2-2,TRBV9,NA,NA,CASSVEEGGELFF,TGTGCCAGCAGCGTAGAGGAGGGCGGGGAGCTGTTTTTT
TRBJ2-7,TRBV20-1,TRBD2,few,CSATTSGRGYEQYF,TGCAGTGCGACGACTAGCGGGAGGGGCTACGAGCAGTACTTC
TRBJ2-1,TRBV5-1,TRBD1,few,CASSLAGTGNEQFF,TGCGCCAGCAGCTTGGCCGGGACAGGCAATGAGCAGTTCTTC